This entry concerns a single TCR beta chain. Time point meaning: peripheral blood 6 weeks after treatment start. Individual patients had between 1 and 8 samples, taken pretreatment and on-treatment. Germline CDR1 reads DFQATT; CDR2 reads SNEGSKA (reference sequence). The CDR3 consists of 11 residues. V shed 4 bases and J shed 5 bases, with 8 bases lying between them. This sample was included in a study of PD-L1 blockade in urothelial cancer. Whole-study context: Twenty-five of 29 patients were males with bladder-origin urothelial cancer. In terms of prior chemotherapy, patients had received 0 to 3 regimens. Blood analysis occurred 3 weeks (second dose) and 6 weeks after treatment start.

Produced via immunoSEQ multiplex PCR; TCRdb's table is partial and in-frame only. The sample lists about 120,000 clones, 80% to 95% occurring once. The sequencing here drew on PBMCs, taken around atezolizumab (anti-PD-L1) treatment. The genes are TRBV20-1 and TRBJ1-2, with D unclear. The origin of this receptor is a man aged 55-75 years with urothelial cancer. The CDR3 DNA reads as TGCAGTGCTAAAAGAGCTTATGGCTACACCTTC. This codes for CSAKRAYGYTF.